These 24 T cell receptor beta chains were sequenced from one sample in a study of T cells in women clearing cervical HPV infection. Assay used: immunoSEQ multiplex PCR; TCRdb lists only in-frame clones, some missing. In all, the sample yields 35,000 to 45,000 clones. The specimen sequenced was blood buffy coat. These receptor sequences come from a woman aged 18-69 years with a cervical HPV16 infection that either progressed to CIN3+ or cleared (not recorded which).

About this clone: From the germline J gene comes the end of the CDR3, since the read stops 3 residues before it. The V gene is TRBV19, the J gene TRBJ2-7, with 7 bases aligning to TRBD2. The CDR3 extends over 15 amino acids. The germline gives CDR1 LNHDA, CDR2 SQIVND (reference sequence). Germline trimming cut 5 bases from V and 3 bases from J; bases unmatched to any gene: 10. CDR3 bases read: TGTGCCAGTAGTGTAGGCGCGGGAGTTCTCTACGAG. It is translated as CASSVGAGVLYE. The CDR3 in its entirety is CASSVGAGVLYEQYF. Drawing the rest from reference TRBV19 and TRBJ2-7, the complete variable domain is DGGITQSPKYLFRKEGQNVTLSCEQNLNHDAMYWYRQDPGQGLRLIYYSQIVNDFQKGDIAEGYSVSREKKESFPLTVTSAQKNPTAFYLCASSVGAGVLYEQYFGPGTRLTVT.

On this clone itself: The read terminates 3 residues before the CDR3 end, so the remaining end is supplied by the germline J gene. The rearrangement links TRBV20-1 to TRBJ2-7; the match to TRBD2 covers 9 bases. The CDR3 is 14 residues long. Germline V gene lookup returns CDR1 DFQATT and CDR2 SNEGSKA (reference sequence). With V trimmed by 6 bases and J by 4 bases, 10 bases remained unmatched. The CDR3 DNA, read in part, is TGCAGTGCAAGCCTCGGCGGGGGGGGGTACGAG. It translates to CSASLGGGGYE. The whole CDR3 protein is CSASLGGGGYEQYF.

Notes on this clone: The sequenced fragment ends 3 residues before the CDR3 boundary, so the rest is inferred from the germline J gene. V usage is TRBV30 and J usage is TRBJ1-3, with a tentative D call TRBD1 (6 bases). Germline assignment: CDR1 GTSNPN and CDR2 SVGIG (reference sequence). V lost 3 bases, J lost 1 base, and 7 bases lay in between. CDR3 length: 13 residues. This CDR3 reads CAWRGGSGNTIYF. CDR3 DNA (partial): TGTGCCTGGAGAGGGGGTTCTGGAAACACC. Together with reference TRBV30 and TRBJ1-3, the CDR3 gives the full variable domain: SQTIHQWPATLVQPVGSPLSLECTVEGTSNPNLYWYRQAAGRGLQLLFYSVGIGQISSEVPQNLSASRPQDRQFILSSKKLLLSDSGFYLCAWRGGSGNTIYFGEGSWLTVV.

The part of the CDR3 DNA that was read is TGTGCCAGCAGGGGACAGGCCTACGAG. Amino acid sequence: CASRGQAYE. The complete CDR3 sequence is CASRGQAYEQYF. The rearrangement joins TRBV5-5 to TRBJ2-7, with 8 positions matching TRBD1. From the germline J gene comes the end of the CDR3, since the read stops 3 residues before it. The germline gives CDR1 SGHKS, CDR2 YYEKEE (reference sequence). V shed 5 bases, J shed 2 bases, and the junction held 0 bases outside the gene matches. The CDR3 is made up of 12 amino acids.

As regards this clone: The CDR3 extends 3 residues past the end of the read, so its final part is completed from the germline J gene. This rearrangement joins TRBV20-1 to TRBJ2-1; 13 bases align to TRBD2. The CDR3 runs 14 residues. Trimming removed 3 bases from V and 7 bases from J; junction bases left unmatched: 3. Germline CDR1 reads DFQATT; CDR2 reads SNEGSKA (reference sequence). The CDR3 spells CSARTSGGLNEQFF. The CDR3 bases that were read are TGCAGTGCTAGGACTAGCGGGGGGTTGAATGAG.

In the case of this clone: The read is 3 residues too short to cover the CDR3 end, so that end is filled in from the germline J gene. The chain carries TRBV20-1 and TRBJ1-1, with D perhaps TRBD1 (5 bases). Per germline, CDR1 DFQATT and CDR2 SNEGSKA (reference sequence). V was cut by 4 bases and J by 1 base, with 10 bases left in between. This CDR3 comprises 13 residues. CDR3 in amino acids: CSAKTTGNTEAFF. CDR3 DNA (partial): TGCAGTGCTAAGACAACAGGGAACACTGAA.

As to this clone: The missing CDR3 end, 3 residues past where the read stops, is filled in from the germline J gene. The V gene is TRBV11-2, the J gene TRBJ2-3; D ambiguous. The ends were cut back, 5 bases at V and 8 bases at J, with 11 bases in the middle. The CDR3 contains 12 residues. Germline V lookup: CDR1 SGHAT, CDR2 FQNNGV. The CDR3 here is CASSDGPSTQYF. The CDR3 bases that were read are TGTGCCAGCAGCGATGGGCCGTCTACG.

Details on this clone: The read stops 3 residues short of the end of the CDR3; the missing end is completed from the germline J gene. V usage is TRBV28 and J usage is TRBJ1-1; 9 bases map to TRBD1. The trim removed 2 bases at V and 6 bases at J, leaving 7 bases unmatched. CDR3 length: 15 amino acids. From germline, CDR1 is MDHEN and CDR2 SYDVKM. CDR3 DNA, as far as it was read: TGTGCCAGCAGTTTAGCCGCACAGGGGGCGGCTGAA. Protein: CASSLAAQGAAE. From start to end, the CDR3 is CASSLAAQGAAEAFF.

With respect to this clone: The CDR3 is cut off 3 residues early in the read; its end comes from the germline J gene. The chain combines TRBV28 with TRBJ2-7; 14 bases are a match to TRBD2. The CDR3 is 18 residues long. Germline CDR1 and CDR2: MDHEN and SYDVKM. The ends lost 5 bases at V and 3 bases at J; junction bases unmatched: 12. The CDR3 sequence is CASSLMGLAGVKFYEQYF. CDR3 bases read: TGTGCCAGCAGTCTAATGGGACTAGCGGGAGTTAAGTTCTACGAG.

Worth noting for this clone: The read terminates 3 residues before the CDR3 end, so the remaining end is supplied by the germline J gene. The chain has TRBV2 and TRBJ1-1; maybe TRBD1 (6 bases). The V gene lost 2 bases and the J gene lost 3 bases, with 13 bases spanning the gap. Looked up from germline, CDR1 is SNHLY and CDR2 is FYNNEI. This CDR3 is built from 15 residues. The part of the CDR3 DNA that was read is TGTGCCAGCAGTGAAACCAGGGGAGGAGACACTGAA. It specifies CASSETRGGDTE. The whole CDR3 sequence is CASSETRGGDTEAFF.

In the case of this clone: The CDR3 goes on 3 residues after the read ends, and that part is filled in from the germline J gene. This chain uses TRBV20-1 with TRBJ2-5; 7 bases align to TRBD1. The CDR3 spans 12 residues. V lost 7 bases and J lost 1; bases outside the gene matches: 3. Germline V gene sequence: CDR1 DFQATT, CDR2 SNEGSKA (reference sequence). CDR3 sequence: CSVWTGQETQYF. Incomplete CDR3 DNA: TGCAGTGTTTGGACAGGCCAAGAGACC.

To note about this clone: The sequenced fragment ends 3 residues before the CDR3 boundary, so the rest is inferred from the germline J gene. The rearrangement joins TRBV30 to TRBJ1-1; D unresolved. The germline V gene encodes CDR1 GTSNPN and CDR2 SVGIG (reference sequence). The CDR3 is 11 residues long. The CDR3 loop is CAWSVLREAFF. The CDR3 bases that were read are TGTGCCTGGAGTGTACTTCGGGAA.

Remarks on this clone: The read finishes 3 residues shy of the CDR3 end, and the germline J gene is used to complete it. The chain is built from TRBV6-1 and TRBJ1-4; 9 nucleotides agree with TRBD1. Germline CDR1 is MNHNS and CDR2 is SASEGT. The CDR3 sequence is 17 residues long. Partial CDR3 DNA: TGTGCCAGCAGTGAAGCAAGTCCCGGGACAGGGAATTCACCA. Translating it yields CASSEASPGTGNSP. The entire CDR3 protein is CASSEASPGTGNSPLFF.

Comments on this clone: The read finishes 3 residues shy of the CDR3 end, and the germline J gene is used to complete it. The chain is built from TRBV7-9 and TRBJ1-2; no definite D call. This CDR3 region has 15 residues. Germline-derived CDR1 and CDR2 are SEHNR and FQNEAQ (reference sequence). The covered CDR3 bases are TGTGCCAGCAGCGCCTCGTTGGGCAGTGTCTACGAG. Amino acids: CASSASLGSVYE. The full CDR3 sequence reads CASSASLGSVYEYTF.

Remarks on this clone: The sequenced fragment ends 3 residues before the CDR3 boundary, so the rest is inferred from the germline J gene. The V call is TRBV11-2, the J call TRBJ2-3; D uncertain. The germline gives CDR1 SGHAT, CDR2 FQNNGV. The CDR3 contains 11 residues. The part of the CDR3 DNA that was read is TGTGCCAGCAGCTTCGGTCGGACG. Its protein is CASSFGRT. The CDR3 in full is CASSFGRTQYF. Complete variable domain (other parts from reference TRBV11-2 and TRBJ2-3): EAGVAQSPRYKIIEKRQSVAFWCNPISGHATLYWYQQILGQGPKLLIQFQNNGVVDDSQLPKDRFSAERLKGVDSTLKIQPAKLEDSAVYLCASSFGRTQYFGPGTRLTVL.

Note on this clone: The read comes to an end 3 residues before the CDR3 does, leaving the germline J gene to fill in the end. V is TRBV7-2 and J is TRBJ2-5; tentative D call: TRBD2 (6 bases). The CDR3 runs to 14 residues. CDR1 SGHTA and CDR2 FQGNSA come from the germline V gene. V lost 6 bases and J lost 1, with 12 bases in between. The part of the CDR3 DNA that was read is TGTGCCAGCAGTTCTAGCGCCAGCCAAGAGACC. Amino acids: CASSSSASQET. The full CDR3 protein is CASSSSASQETQYF.

The covered CDR3 bases are TGCAGCGTTGCCGAGCGAAACACTGAA. Residues: CSVAERNTE. In full, the CDR3 is CSVAERNTEAFF. This sequence joins TRBV29-1 and TRBJ1-1; no clear D. Sequencing ends 3 residues short of the CDR3 end; the germline J gene provides the rest. V was shortened by 4 bases and J by 2 bases, with 8 bases between the two germline ends. Germline V lookup: CDR1 SQVTM, CDR2 ANQGSEA. This CDR3 is 12 amino acids long.

The sequenced part of the CDR3 DNA is TGTGCCAGTAGTACTCAGGGGGCGAACTATGGC. Translation: CASSTQGANYG. The CDR3, in full, reads CASSTQGANYGYTF. The chain employs TRBV19 and TRBJ1-2; 8 bases align to TRBD1. The read terminates 3 residues ahead of where the CDR3 ends, so the germline J gene completes it. Germline CDR1 LNHDA, CDR2 SQIVND (reference sequence). The CDR3 extends over 14 amino acids. The ends lost 4 bases at V and 2 bases at J; junction bases unmatched: 3.

About this clone: Read data end 3 residues before the CDR3 end; the end is taken from the germline J gene. V and J are TRBV10-2 and TRBJ2-1, with D possibly being TRBD2 (6 bases). This CDR3 has 15 amino acids. The V end was cut by 5 bases, the J end by 2 bases, with 13 bases between. Germline assignment: CDR1 WSHSY and CDR2 SAAADI. The DNA read from the CDR3 is TGCGCCAGCAGTTTGCGGGGCGGGGCCTACAATGAG. This sequence encodes CASSLRGGAYNE. The CDR3 reads in full as CASSLRGGAYNEQFF.

A note on this clone: The CDR3 goes on 3 residues after the read ends, and that part is filled in from the germline J gene. This rearrangement joins TRBV12-3 or TRBV12-4 to TRBJ2-3; D not resolved. This CDR3 has 14 residues. The germline V and J ends were trimmed by 3 bases and 6 bases, with 13 bases remaining between them. The CDR3 loop reads CASSFGSPSDTQYF. The sequenced CDR3 bases are TGTGCCAGCAGTTTCGGGTCACCCAGCGATACG.

Note on this clone: The missing CDR3 end, 3 residues past where the read stops, is filled in from the germline J gene. The J gene is TRBJ2-3, the V gene TRBV28; D might be TRBD2 (5 bases). This CDR3 spans 13 amino acids. Germline assignment: CDR1 MDHEN and CDR2 SYDVKM. The germline V and J ends were trimmed by 3 bases and 4 bases, with 8 bases remaining between them. The CDR3 bases that were read are TGTGCCAGCAGTTTCCCCGGGGCAGATACG. It translates to CASSFPGADT. From start to end, the CDR3 is CASSFPGADTQYF. Full variable domain (missing parts from reference TRBV28 and TRBJ2-3): DVKVTQSSRYLVKRTGEKVFLECVQDMDHENMFWYRQDPGLGLRLIYFSYDVKMKEKGDIPEGYSVSREKKERFSLILESASTNQTSMYLCASSFPGADTQYFGPGTRLTVL.

As to this clone: The CDR3 is cut off 3 residues early in the read; its end comes from the germline J gene. The chain is built from TRBV5-4 and TRBJ1-2; perhaps TRBD1 as D (6 bases). Trimming left V 0 bases short and J 7 bases short, with 7 bases between. The CDR3 loop spans 12 amino acids. Germline V CDR1 and CDR2: SGHNT, YYREEE (reference sequence). Incomplete CDR3 DNA: TGTGCCAGCAGCTTGGACAGGGTTGGC. This gives the protein CASSLDRVG. The entire CDR3 reads CASSLDRVGYTF.

This CDR3 reads CSAPPSGGSTDTQYF. The sequenced CDR3 bases are TGCAGTGCACCCCCTAGCGGGGGGAGCACAGATACG. The chain has TRBV20-1 and TRBJ2-3; 11 bases map to TRBD2. From the germline J gene comes the end of the CDR3, since the read stops 3 residues before it. V lost 6 bases to trimming and J lost 0 bases; unmatched junction nucleotides: 5. Germline V lookup: CDR1 DFQATT, CDR2 SNEGSKA (reference sequence). The CDR3 has 15 residues.

With regard to this clone: The missing CDR3 end, 3 residues past where the read stops, is filled in from the germline J gene. The chain employs TRBV6-1 and TRBJ2-1; D may be TRBD1 (5 bases). The germline gives CDR1 MNHNS, CDR2 SASEGT. V was cut by 4 bases and J by 0 bases, with 10 bases left in between. The CDR3 is 15 residues long. CDR3 sequence: CASSVRQSSYNEQFF. The CDR3 DNA, read in part, is TGTGCCAGCAGTGTCCGACAGTCCTCCTACAATGAG.